This T cell receptor (beta chain) is drawn from a study of cytotoxic CD8 clonotypes in ibrutinib-treated CLL. Study at large: Included were 11 relapsed/refractory and about 15 treatment-naive patients, of whom around 17 were IGHV unmutated. After median approximately 74 months, around 15 stayed in remission, about 12 progressed; responses approximately 24 partial, 2 complete.

Method: immunoSEQ multiplex PCR; TCRdb's copy keeps in-frame clones and lacks some. The data show roughly 51,000 clones, approximately 51% seen once. On this clone: Its specificity is not known.

The germline V and J ends were trimmed by 4 bases and 0 bases, with 10 bases remaining between them. In germline, CDR1 is SNHLY, CDR2 FYNNEI. This CDR3 has 14 residues. Overall study findings and caveats: At the start, clonality exceeded age-matched healthy donors and followed circulating CD8+ T-cell counts.

The sample in question was PBMCs, obtained after 12 months of ibrutinib treatment. The V call is TRBV2, the J call TRBJ2-7; D may match TRBD1 or TRBD2 (5 bases each). This receptor was taken from a human donor with chronic lymphocytic leukemia. The CDR3 nucleotides read TGTGCCAGCAGTGTCCAGGGAGTCTCCTACGAGCAGTACTTC. It is translated as CASSVQGVSYEQYF. Full variable domain (missing parts from reference TRBV2 and TRBJ2-7): EPEVTQTPSHQVTQMGQEVILRCVPISNHLYFYWYRQILGQKVEFLVSFYNNEISEKSEIFDDQFSVERPDGSNFTLKIRSTKLEDSAMYFCASSVQGVSYEQYFGPGTRLTVT.